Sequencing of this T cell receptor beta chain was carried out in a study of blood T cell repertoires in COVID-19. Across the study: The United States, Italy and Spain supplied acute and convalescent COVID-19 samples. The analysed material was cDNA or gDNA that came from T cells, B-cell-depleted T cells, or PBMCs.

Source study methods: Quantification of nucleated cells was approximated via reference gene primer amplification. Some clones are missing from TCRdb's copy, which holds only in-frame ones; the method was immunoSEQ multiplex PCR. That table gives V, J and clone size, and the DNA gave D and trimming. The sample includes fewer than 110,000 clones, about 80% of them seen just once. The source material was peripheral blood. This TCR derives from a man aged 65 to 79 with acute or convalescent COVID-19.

The CDR3 loop is CASSPPNRNSNQPQHF. The CDR3 DNA is TGTGCCAGCTCACCACCCAACAGGAATAGCAATCAGCCCCAGCATTTT. The chain is built from TRBV18 and TRBJ1-5, with D maybe TRBD1 (5 bases). V lost 0 bases to trimming and J lost 0 bases, with 9 bases between them. This CDR3 region has 16 residues. In germline, CDR1 is KGHSH, CDR2 LQKENI.